The 22 T cell receptor beta chains presented below share a single source sample, sequenced in a study of T cells in Graves' hyperthyroidism and ophthalmopathy. There were TCR beta CDR3 regions amplified from RNA transcripts. Initially, a first-round RT-PCR of the TCR CDR3 employed the HTBI primer set. TCRdb itself ran the multiplex PCR reads through MiXCR, one entry per CDR3 protein. The sample has 640,000 or so distinct CDR3 sequences, 12% to 15% seen once. The sequenced sample consisted of blood. These TCRs come from a woman aged 18-35 years with Graves' ophthalmopathy.

The table lists this clonotype with a few counts. The chain joins TRBV28 to TRBJ1-6, with 7 bases matching TRBD1. V lost 2 bases, J lost 6 bases, and 10 bases stayed unmatched. CDR1 is MDHEN and CDR2 is SYDVKM in the germline V gene. The CDR3 contains 17 residues. The CDR3 region has the DNA TGTGCCAGCAGTTTAGGACAGGAGAGGCCTTTTAATTCACCCCTCCACTTT. It specifies CASSLGQERPFNSPLHF.

This clonotype was detected many times. The rearrangement links TRBV11-2 to TRBJ2-2; D gene uncertain. The germline gives CDR1 SGHAT, CDR2 FQNNGV. There are 12 residues in the CDR3. Trimming cost V 5 bases and J 6 bases, with 7 bases left between them. This CDR3 is CASSAIPGELFF. The CDR3 DNA reads as TGTGCCAGCAGCGCGATCCCCGGGGAGCTGTTTTTT.

The chain carries TRBV20-1 and TRBJ1-4; D remains unclear. Trimming took 2 bases from V and 0 from J, leaving 7 bases between them. The CDR3 totals 14 residues. Germline CDR1 DFQATT, CDR2 SNEGSKA (reference sequence). The CDR3 DNA reads TGCAGTGCTAGATCCGGGTCAACTAATGAAAAACTGTTTTTT. It translates to CSARSGSTNEKLFF.

V and J are TRBV5-1 and TRBJ2-5, with TRBD1 as a possible D gene (6 bases). With 0 bases removed from V and 2 bases from J, the gap between germline ends came to 14 bases. Germline-derived CDR1 and CDR2 are SGHRS and YFSETQ. The CDR3 is 16 amino acids. CDR3 nucleotide sequence: TGCGCCAGCAGCTTGGGTCAGGGGAGTGTTCAAGAGACCCAGTACTTC. Encoded protein: CASSLGQGSVQETQYF.

This clonotype has ten or more counts. This chain links TRBV11-2 with TRBJ1-3; D not resolved. Trimming stripped 4 bases from V and 0 bases from J, with 10 bases between. Germline assignment: CDR1 SGHAT and CDR2 FQNNGV. CDR3 length: 15 residues. The CDR3 sequence: CASSSVLFSGNTIYF. The CDR3 DNA reads as TGTGCCAGCAGCTCCGTTCTCTTCTCTGGAAACACCATATATTTT.

This clonotype was found many times. V gene TRBV28 combines with J gene TRBJ2-7; 8 positions match TRBD1. The V segment lost 5 bases and the J segment 5 bases; nucleotides outside the gene matches: 8. The CDR3 sequence is 14 residues long. Germline values: CDR1 MDHEN, CDR2 SYDVKM. The CDR3 region has the DNA TGTGCCAGCAGTGCTCCGGGACAGGTCAACGAGCAGTACTTC. The encoded protein is CASSAPGQVNEQYF. Filled out from reference TRBV28 and TRBJ2-7, the complete variable domain reads DVKVTQSSRYLVKRTGEKVFLECVQDMDHENMFWYRQDPGLGLRLIYFSYDVKMKEKGDIPEGYSVSREKKERFSLILESASTNQTSMYLCASSAPGQVNEQYFGPGTRLTVT.

In its sample, this clonotype was seen many times. The J gene is TRBJ2-7, the V gene TRBV5-1; D uncertain. The V and J ends lost 0 bases and 5 bases respectively, with 12 bases between them. CDR3 length: 14 residues. Germline V gives CDR1 SGHRS, CDR2 YFSETQ. The CDR3 nucleotides are TGCGCCAGCAGCTTGGCCGGCCGGACGGACGAGCAGTACTTC. The encoded protein is CASSLAGRTDEQYF.

This sequence joins TRBV28 and TRBJ1-5, with 7 bases identical to TRBD1. V shed 5 bases, J shed 0 bases, and the junction held 7 bases outside the gene matches. Germline-derived CDR1 and CDR2 are MDHEN and SYDVKM. CDR3 size: 16 residues. CDR3 residues: CASSPDRAYSNQPQHF. The CDR3 DNA is TGTGCCAGCAGTCCCGACAGGGCATATAGCAATCAGCCCCAGCATTTT.

This clonotype was recorded at least ten times. J is TRBJ2-2 and V is TRBV5-1, with 7 bases aligning to TRBD2. The germline V gene encodes CDR1 SGHRS and CDR2 YFSETQ. The CDR3 consists of 15 residues. The junction had 9 bases not matched to a gene; V was cut back by 3 bases and J by 7 bases. CDR3 sequence: CASSSGGALGGELFF. CDR3 bases: TGCGCCAGCAGCTCGGGAGGAGCTCTCGGCGGGGAGCTGTTTTTT.

In its sample, this clonotype was seen a few times. The CDR3: CASNRKDRPLGYTF. The CDR3 DNA reads as TGTGCCAGCAATAGAAAAGACAGGCCCCTTGGCTACACCTTC. V gene TRBV6-2 or TRBV6-3 combines with J gene TRBJ1-2, with D possibly TRBD1 on 6 matching bases. The CDR3 contains 14 residues. Germline V lookup: CDR1 MNHEY, CDR2 SVGEGT. V dropped 7 bases and J dropped 7 bases, with 19 bases sitting between them.

This clonotype appeared a few times. This chain uses TRBV5-1 with TRBJ2-2; TRBD2 matches at 12 bases. There are 18 residues in the CDR3. V was pared by 6 bases and J by 5 bases, with 14 bases of the junction left unmatched. Looked up from germline, CDR1 is SGHRS and CDR2 is YFSETQ. In DNA form, the CDR3 reads TGCGCCAGCACCCCGGGTCGTGCCGGGACTAGCGGGACCGGGGAGCTGTTTTTT. Its translation is CASTPGRAGTSGTGELFF.

This clonotype was counted ten times or more. The chain has TRBV10-3 and TRBJ2-1; 12 nucleotides match TRBD2. Trimming at V came to 0 bases and at J to 10 bases, leaving 16 bases not matched to a gene. Germline V lookup: CDR1 ENHRY, CDR2 SYGVKD. This CDR3 region has 19 residues. The CDR3 sequence: CAISESRQTSGSLLGEQFF. CDR3 DNA: TGTGCCATCAGTGAGTCCCGTCAGACTAGCGGGAGTCTTCTGGGAGAGCAGTTCTTC.

The chain has TRBV9 and TRBJ2-7; 9 bases are shared with TRBD2. The junction had 7 bases not matched to a gene; V was cut back by 5 bases and J by 4 bases. This CDR3 comprises 14 residues. CDR1 SGDLS and CDR2 YYNGEE come from the germline V gene. CDR3 coding DNA: TGTGCCAGCAGGAGGACTAGCGCACAGTACGAGCAGTACTTC. Translated, it gives CASRRTSAQYEQYF.

This chain links TRBV9 with TRBJ2-3, with 8 bases lining up with TRBD2. This CDR3 is 16 amino acids long. Germline-derived CDR1 and CDR2 are SGDLS and YYNGEE. V shed 3 bases and J 4 bases; nucleotides not matched to a gene: 10. CDR3: CASSGLALEVSDTQYF. In DNA form, the CDR3 reads TGTGCCAGCAGCGGACTAGCGTTGGAAGTATCAGATACGCAGTATTTT.

This clonotype showed up many times. The chain has TRBV29-1 and TRBJ1-5, with D possibly being TRBD1 (6 bases). This CDR3 spans 13 amino acids. The V end lost 4 bases, the J end lost 4 bases, and 11 bases lay between the germline ends. Germline CDR1 is SQVTM and CDR2 is ANQGSEA. The CDR3 sequence: CSVGSGDNQPQHF. CDR3 bases: TGCAGCGTTGGGTCAGGGGATAATCAGCCCCAGCATTTT.

This clonotype was seen more than once but under ten times. The chain couples TRBV27 to TRBJ2-6; TRBD2 is a possible D gene (5 bases). Trimming shortened V by 5 bases and J by 0 bases, and 14 bases separated the two germline ends. CDR1 and CDR2 from the germline V gene are MNHEY and SMNVEV (reference sequence). This CDR3 is built from 17 residues. The DNA for the CDR3 is TGTGCCAGCAGTAACATTCCGACTAACTCTGGGGCCAACGTCCTGACTTTC. Amino acids: CASSNIPTNSGANVLTF.

The chain joins TRBV12-3 or TRBV12-4 to TRBJ2-1, with 11 bases lining up with TRBD2. J was trimmed by 10 bases and V by 6 bases; bases with no gene match: 5. CDR3 size: 13 residues. In DNA, the CDR3 is TGTGCCAGCAGACTAGCGGGAGAATCAGAGCAGTTCTTC. Protein sequence: CASRLAGESEQFF.

This clonotype has only a few counts. The CDR3 protein is CASSLRVAGSTDTQYF. CDR3 nucleotide sequence: TGTGCCAGCAGTTTACGGGTAGCGGGAAGCACAGATACGCAGTATTTT. V and J are TRBV12-3 or TRBV12-4 and TRBJ2-3; 8 nucleotides align to TRBD2. The J segment lost 0 bases and the V segment lost 2 bases, leaving 4 bases of the junction unmatched. This CDR3 comprises 16 residues.

This clonotype was seen more than once but under ten times. Likely a read error: the CDR3 ends without its conserved phenylalanine or tryptophan. This sequence joins TRBV30 and TRBJ1-5; TRBD1 might be the D (5 bases). The CDR3 spans 15 residues. Germline lookup yields CDR1 GTSNPN and CDR2 SVGIG (reference sequence). V was cut by 2 bases and J by 2 bases, with 13 bases left in between. DNA for the CDR3: TGTGCCTGGAGTCGGGCAGGGATCGGCAATCAGCCCCAGCATCTT. Its translation: CAWSRAGIGNQPQHL.

This clonotype has a count of ten or more. The gene calls are TRBV7-2 and TRBJ2-7, with D possibly being TRBD2 (6 bases). CDR1 and CDR2 (germline): SGHTA, FQGNSA. V dropped 0 bases and J dropped 7 bases, with 16 bases sitting between them. This CDR3 is 15 amino acids long. DNA for the CDR3: TGTGCCAGCAGCTTAGCGTCGGACGGGAGAGGAGAGCAGTACTTC. It is translated as CASSLASDGRGEQYF.

The chain links TRBV2 to TRBJ2-7; D perhaps matches TRBD1 (5 bases). The length of the CDR3 is 15 residues. V lost 7 bases and J 3 bases, leaving 19 bases between the germline ends. Per germline, CDR1 SNHLY and CDR2 FYNNEI. The CDR3 sequence: CASMQQVLRDYEQYF. CDR3 bases: TGTGCCAGCATGCAACAGGTCCTTCGAGACTACGAGCAGTACTTC.

V is TRBV6-1 and J is TRBJ2-1; 7 bases match TRBD2. This CDR3 has 18 amino acids. CDR1 MNHNS and CDR2 SASEGT come from the germline V gene. V was clipped by 5 bases and J by 1 base; unmatched bases: 14. CDR3 residues: CASSRGWREPGSYNEQFF. The DNA for the CDR3 is TGTGCCAGCAGTAGAGGGTGGCGGGAGCCCGGTTCCTACAATGAGCAGTTCTTC.